The sequence of this T cell receptor beta chain was determined in a study of regulatory T cells in long-lasting Graves disease. CDR1 and CDR2 from the germline V gene are MDHEN and SYDVKM. The CDR3 extends over 15 amino acids. V dropped 6 bases and J dropped 0 bases, with 12 bases sitting between them. The time point is: persistent/refractory GD, antithyroid drugs over 5 years with positive TRAb. From RNA extracted from PBMCs, the TCR library was made. Clinicians diagnosed Graves' disease using American Thyroid Association guidelines. This clonotype was recorded many times. Sequencing libraries for TCR beta were prepared with iRepertoire HTBI primers and Arm-PCR of CDR3 regions. TCRdb recomputed calls from the multiplex PCR reads with MiXCR, one row per CDR3 protein. The table includes hundreds of thousands of distinct CDR3 sequences, roughly 20% detected once.

The J gene is TRBJ2-4, the V gene TRBV28; D not certain. Specimen: peripheral blood mononuclear cells (PBMCs), collected when the disease was refractory, from a patient treated with antithyroid drugs. The source is a female donor with Graves disease. The CDR3: CASSHPPPAKNIQYF. The CDR3 nucleotides read TGTGCCAGCAGCCATCCCCCCCCAGCCAAAAACATTCAGTACTTC.